Listed here are 26 T cell receptor beta chains from one sample, sequenced in a study of blood T cell repertoires in COVID-19. Sequenced by immunoSEQ multiplex PCR; TCRdb stores in-frame clones only, minus some. The sample lists about 66,000 clones; 82% were seen once. The sequenced sample was peripheral blood. These receptors were obtained from a man aged 60-69 years with acute or convalescent COVID-19.

The rearrangement joins TRBV9 to TRBJ1-2, with 9 bases lining up with TRBD1. The length of the CDR3 is 15 residues. With V trimmed by 3 bases and J by 2 bases, 5 bases remained unmatched. The germline V gene encodes CDR1 SGDLS and CDR2 YYNGEE. CDR3 region: CASSANRGPNYGYTF. The CDR3 DNA follows: TGTGCCAGCAGCGCTAACAGGGGGCCGAACTATGGCTACACCTTC. Using reference TRBV9 and TRBJ1-2 for the parts outside the CDR3, the full variable domain is DSGVTQTPKHLITATGQRVTLRCSPRSGDLSVYWYQQSLDQGLQFLIQYYNGEERAKGNILERFSAQQFPDLHSELNLSSLELGDSALYFCASSANRGPNYGYTFGSGTRLTVV.

The chain combines TRBV5-4 with TRBJ1-2; D is perhaps TRBD1 (5 bases). V was cut by 3 bases and J by 8 bases, with 23 bases left in between. This CDR3 has 16 amino acids. Germline-derived CDR1 and CDR2 are SGHNT and YYREEE (reference sequence). This CDR3 is CASSSKSQGISYGYTF. CDR3 bases: TGTGCCAGCAGCTCCAAATCTCAGGGTATCAGCTACGGCTACACCTTC.

The rearrangement uses TRBV6-5 and TRBJ2-2; TRBD2 might be the D (7 bases). The germline gives CDR1 MNHEY, CDR2 SVGAGI. The CDR3 length is 16 residues. Trimming pared 4 bases from V and 4 bases from J, leaving 16 bases between. The CDR3 DNA sequence: TGTGCCAGCAGTTCCCTCGGGGGGCGGATCACCGGGGAGCTGTTTTTT. Translating it yields CASSSLGGRITGELFF.

The chain is built from TRBV19 and TRBJ1-1; 8 positions match TRBD1. Germline assignment: CDR1 LNHDA and CDR2 SQIVND (reference sequence). The trim removed 7 bases at V and 1 base at J, leaving 14 bases unmatched. The CDR3 consists of 17 residues. CDR3 nucleotide sequence: TGTGCCAGTATATTGCGGGGAGGGACAGGTGGGAACACTGAAGCTTTCTTT. Its translation: CASILRGGTGGNTEAFF.

This clone was found a few times. This chain joins TRBV25-1 and TRBJ1-1; maybe TRBD1 (6 bases). Germline V CDR1 and CDR2: MGHDK, SYGVNS. This CDR3 comprises 15 residues. The V end was cut by 2 bases, the J end by 0 bases, with 10 bases between. Here the CDR3 reads CASSERGHLNTEAFF. The DNA of the CDR3 is TGTGCCAGCAGTGAACGGGGACATCTGAACACTGAAGCTTTCTTT.

The chain combines TRBV2 with TRBJ1-5, with a weak D call TRBD1 (6 bases). Trimming took off 4 bases at V and 9 bases at J, with 13 bases between the two ends. The CDR3 runs to 13 residues. The germline CDR1 and CDR2 sequences are SNHLY and FYNNEI. The CDR3 loop is CASSVQGIRPQHF. The CDR3, as DNA: TGTGCCAGCAGTGTCCAGGGGATAAGGCCCCAGCATTTT. Full variable domain (outside the CDR3, taken from reference TRBV2 and TRBJ1-5): EPEVTQTPSHQVTQMGQEVILRCVPISNHLYFYWYRQILGQKVEFLVSFYNNEISEKSEIFDDQFSVERPDGSNFTLKIRSTKLEDSAMYFCASSVQGIRPQHFGDGTRLSIL.

This chain connects TRBV24-1 to TRBJ2-5, with 7 nucleotides matching TRBD1. V lost 3 bases and J lost 4; bases outside the gene matches: 7. The CDR3 spans 15 residues. Germline values: CDR1 KGHDR, CDR2 SFDVKD. CDR3 amino acids: CATSDPTGVGETQYF. The CDR3 DNA sequence: TGTGCCACCAGTGATCCTACAGGGGTGGGAGAGACCCAGTACTTC.

V gene TRBV5-1 combines with J gene TRBJ2-5; possible D gene TRBD2, 6 bases. The CDR3 covers 16 residues. The V gene's germline CDR1 is SGHRS and CDR2 YFSETQ. V shed 1 base and J shed 0 bases, with 13 bases lying between them. CDR3 in DNA: TGCGCCAGCAGCTTGACATTTAGGGACTACCAAGAGACCCAGTACTTC. Its translation is CASSLTFRDYQETQYF.

The chain carries TRBV10-1 and TRBJ2-3, with D possibly being TRBD2 (5 bases). The V gene's germline CDR1 is WNHNN and CDR2 SYGVQD (reference sequence). V dropped 0 bases and J dropped 3 bases, with 7 bases sitting between them. This CDR3 has 14 amino acids. The CDR3 sequence is CASSESTRTDTQYF. The CDR3 DNA reads as TGCGCCAGCAGTGAGTCTACTAGAACAGATACGCAGTATTTT.

This clone was counted at least ten times. Within the sample, other DNA sequences also encode this same CDR3. The chain links TRBV6-5 to TRBJ1-2; the match to TRBD1 covers 10 bases. The CDR3 has 16 amino acids. Losses at the gene ends were 2 bases for V and 2 bases for J; bases not matched to a gene: 5. The V gene's germline CDR1 is MNHEY and CDR2 SVGAGI. The CDR3 DNA reads as TGTGCCAGCAGTTACATTCGGACAGGGGGGAACTATGGCTACACCTTC. Translated, it gives CASSYIRTGGNYGYTF.

This clone was found a few times. The chain couples TRBV5-8 to TRBJ1-5; maybe TRBD1 (5 bases). The germline V and J ends were trimmed by 4 bases and 5 bases, with 10 bases remaining between them. Germline CDR1 is SGHTS and CDR2 is YDEGEE. The CDR3 is made up of 13 amino acids. The CDR3 coding sequence is TGTGCCAGCAGCAAGCCGGGGGATCAGCCCCAGCATTTT. This codes for CASSKPGDQPQHF.

The V gene is TRBV6-5, the J gene TRBJ2-3; tentatively, D is TRBD1 (5 bases). V dropped 4 bases and J dropped 1 base, with 12 bases sitting between them. Germline CDR1 reads MNHEY; CDR2 reads SVGAGI. The CDR3 sequence is 15 residues long. Written as DNA, the CDR3 is TGTGCCAGCAGTTCGACAGTCCTTGGCACAGATACGCAGTATTTT. As protein: CASSSTVLGTDTQYF.

The rearrangement uses TRBV11-1 and TRBJ1-2; 7 positions match TRBD1. The CDR3 has 14 amino acids. Per germline, CDR1 SGHAT and CDR2 FQDESV (reference sequence). V lost 2 bases to trimming and J lost 4 bases; unmatched junction nucleotides: 4. DNA for the CDR3: TGTGCCAGCAGCTTAACCGGACAGGCCTATGGCTACACCTTC. Its translation: CASSLTGQAYGYTF.

The V call is TRBV9, the J call TRBJ1-2, with D possibly being TRBD1 (6 bases). The CDR3 length is 12 residues. Germline CDR1 is SGDLS and CDR2 is YYNGEE. Trimming cost V 6 bases and J 8 bases, with 14 bases left between them. As DNA, the CDR3 is TGTGCCAGCACCCCCGCGGGGGGCGGCTACACCTTC. Its translation is CASTPAGGGYTF.

The CDR3 loop reads CASSEKGGTEAFF. In nucleotides, the CDR3 is TGTGCCAGCAGTGAGAAAGGGGGCACTGAAGCTTTCTTT. V gene TRBV6-4 combines with J gene TRBJ1-1; D possibly corresponds to TRBD1 (6 bases). Germline V gene lookup returns CDR1 MRHNA and CDR2 SNTAGT. The CDR3 contains 13 residues. V was clipped by 3 bases and J by 4 bases, with 9 bases between them.

The chain links TRBV5-1 to TRBJ2-5, with D possibly being TRBD2 (5 bases). CDR1 is SGHRS and CDR2 is YFSETQ in the germline V gene. The CDR3 length is 13 residues. The V end lost 1 base, the J end lost 7 bases, and 11 bases lay between the germline ends. DNA of the CDR3: TGCGCCAGCAGCTTGAGACCTGAGGGGACCCAGTACTTC. As protein: CASSLRPEGTQYF.

This rearrangement joins TRBV6-5 to TRBJ1-5, with unresolved D. Germline-derived CDR1 and CDR2 are MNHEY and SVGAGI. The CDR3 is 14 residues long. V was pared by 6 bases and J by 6 bases, with 15 bases between. The CDR3 coding sequence is TGTGCCAGCAGCCGGAGGAGGGTAGGTCAGCCCCAGCATTTT. Its protein is CASSRRRVGQPQHF.

The chain carries TRBV7-2 and TRBJ1-4, with 9 bases matching TRBD1. V was pared by 9 bases and J by 8 bases, with 13 bases of the junction left unmatched. Germline V CDR1 and CDR2: SGHTA, FQGNSA. The CDR3 sequence is 15 residues long. The CDR3 coding sequence is TGTGCCAGAGAGGCGGGGGACAGGGTTTTCGAAAAACTGTTTTTT. It codes for CAREAGDRVFEKLFF.

The chain joins TRBV11-2 to TRBJ2-5; TRBD2 might be the D (6 bases). The CDR3 has 17 residues. V gave up 2 bases and J gave up 5 bases, with 21 bases separating them. Germline V lookup: CDR1 SGHAT, CDR2 FQNNGV. This chain's CDR3 is CASSLRETRGPFETQYF. The CDR3 nucleotides read TGTGCCAGCAGCTTACGCGAAACGCGGGGACCCTTTGAGACCCAGTACTTC.

The chain recombines TRBV5-1 with TRBJ2-7; 7 bases are a match to TRBD1. V lost 0 bases to trimming and J lost 6 bases; unmatched junction nucleotides: 3. The germline gives CDR1 SGHRS, CDR2 YFSETQ. CDR3 length: 13 amino acids. As DNA, the CDR3 is TGCGCCAGCAGCTTGGGGACAGGTACCGAGCAGTACTTC. Amino acids: CASSLGTGTEQYF.

About this clone itself: At the DNA level, this CDR3 is encoded by other sequences in the same sample as well. The rearrangement joins TRBV6-5 to TRBJ1-1; D is uncertain. This CDR3 has 13 amino acids. Trimming shortened V by 7 bases and J by 0 bases, and 9 bases separated the two germline ends. Germline V gives CDR1 MNHEY, CDR2 SVGAGI. CDR3 sequence (DNA): TGTGCCAGCAAACGGTCCATGAACACTGAAGCTTTCTTT. Translating gives CASKRSMNTEAFF.

This chain uses TRBV4-1 with TRBJ2-2, with D possibly matching TRBD1 (5 bases). The CDR3 is 16 residues long. V shed 0 bases and J shed 0 bases, with 8 bases lying between them. Germline CDR1 reads MGHRA; CDR2 reads YSYEKL. Written as DNA, the CDR3 is TGCGCCAGCAGCCAAGATAAGGGGTCGAACACCGGGGAGCTGTTTTTT. Its protein is CASSQDKGSNTGELFF.

This clone occurred a few times. The chain couples TRBV10-1 to TRBJ1-1; the D gene is possibly TRBD1 (5 bases). Germline CDR1 and CDR2: WNHNN and SYGVQD (reference sequence). This CDR3 has 14 amino acids. The V end was cut by 5 bases, the J end by 3 bases, with 13 bases between. For the CDR3, the DNA is TGCGCCAGCAGTCACGGGGGGTCGGACACTGAAGCTTTCTTT. Residues: CASSHGGSDTEAFF.

This clone has just a few counts. The chain combines TRBV30 with TRBJ1-2, with TRBD1 identical over 7 bases. Germline V gene lookup returns CDR1 GTSNPN and CDR2 SVGIG (reference sequence). CDR3 length equals 14 residues. The V and J ends lost 0 bases and 2 bases, in that order; junction bases with no gene match: 3. CDR3 coding DNA: TGTGCCTGGAGTGTTGACAGGGCCAACTATGGCTACACCTTC. It yields the protein CAWSVDRANYGYTF.

The chain links TRBV5-6 to TRBJ2-3; unclear D gene. The CDR3 has 15 amino acids. Germline CDR1 reads SGHDT; CDR2 reads YYEEEE. V shed 0 bases and J shed 0 bases, with 8 bases lying between them. CDR3 nucleotides: TGTGCCAGCAGCTTGGGTCCACGGAGCACAGATACGCAGTATTTT. As protein: CASSLGPRSTDTQYF.

This chain uses TRBV7-2 with TRBJ2-2, with D uncertain. Germline assignment: CDR1 SGHTA and CDR2 FQGNSA. V lost 2 bases and J 6 bases, leaving 7 bases between the germline ends. The CDR3 extends over 13 amino acids. CDR3: CASSLSGAGELFF. In DNA, the CDR3 is TGTGCCAGCAGCTTATCGGGTGCCGGGGAGCTGTTTTTT.